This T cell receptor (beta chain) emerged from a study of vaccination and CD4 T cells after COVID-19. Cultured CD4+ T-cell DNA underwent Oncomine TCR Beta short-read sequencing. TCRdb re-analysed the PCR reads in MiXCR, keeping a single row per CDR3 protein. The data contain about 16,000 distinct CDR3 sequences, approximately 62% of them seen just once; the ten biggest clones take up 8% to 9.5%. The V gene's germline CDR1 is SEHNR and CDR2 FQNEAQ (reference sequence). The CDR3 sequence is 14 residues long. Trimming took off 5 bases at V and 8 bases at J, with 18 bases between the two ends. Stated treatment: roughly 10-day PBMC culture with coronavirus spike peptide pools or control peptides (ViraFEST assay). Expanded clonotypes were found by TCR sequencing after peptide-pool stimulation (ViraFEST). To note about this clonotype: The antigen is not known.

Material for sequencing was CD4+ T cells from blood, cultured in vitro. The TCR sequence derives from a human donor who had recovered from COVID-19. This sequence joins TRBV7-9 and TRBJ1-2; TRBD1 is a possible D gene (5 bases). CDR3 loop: CASSPLTGWNGYTF. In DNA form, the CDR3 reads TGTGCCAGCAGCCCCCTTACAGGTTGGAACGGCTACACCTTC. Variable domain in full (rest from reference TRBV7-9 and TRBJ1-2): DTGVSQNPRHKITKRGQNVTFRCDPISEHNRLYWYRQTLGQGPEFLTYFQNEAQLEKSRLLSDRFSAERPKGSFSTLEIQRTEQGDSAMYLCASSPLTGWNGYTFGSGTRLTVV.